This T cell receptor (beta chain) appears in the sequencing data of a study of response to subunit inactivated influenza vaccine. This CDR3 has 17 residues. The V gene's germline CDR1 is SGHVS and CDR2 FQNEAQ. The ends lost 1 base at V and 1 base at J; junction bases unmatched: 4. TCRdb processed the RT-PCR reads anew with MiXCR; each CDR3 protein has one entry. The sample lists a few hundred thousand distinct CDR3 sequences, approximately 9.9% occurring once. The sample was PBMCs from blood, taken roughly 6 weeks after vaccination. The TCR originated in a man aged 45-60 years who received an inactivated influenza vaccine. J is TRBJ2-3 and V is TRBV7-8; TRBD2 agrees at 11 bases. Here the CDR3 reads CASSLVLGLAGTDTQYF. The CDR3 bases are TGTGCCAGCAGCTTAGTCTTGGGACTAGCGGGCACAGATACGCAGTATTTT.